The 27 T cell receptor beta chains listed next were all sequenced from one sample in a study of blood T cell repertoires in COVID-19. TCRdb's copy holds only in-frame clones and misses some; the assay was immunoSEQ multiplex PCR. The sample has over 100,000 clones, about 91% seen once. Sequencing used peripheral blood. Receptors were obtained from a man aged 45 to 65 with acute or convalescent COVID-19.

The V and J genes are TRBV18 and TRBJ2-3; a weak D match, TRBD1 (6 bases). The CDR3 has 16 residues. V lost 5 bases and J lost 3, with 18 bases in between. Germline CDR1 and CDR2: KGHSH and LQKENI. In DNA form, the CDR3 reads TGTGCCAGCTCATTCCTGCAGGGGCCTCGGACAGATACGCAGTATTTT. This gives the protein CASSFLQGPRTDTQYF.

The chain combines TRBV5-1 with TRBJ1-6; 7 bases fit TRBD1. This CDR3 region has 16 residues. Germline V CDR1 and CDR2: SGHRS, YFSETQ. Germline trimming cut 0 bases from V and 8 bases from J; bases unmatched to any gene: 8. The CDR3 loop is CASSLGTGMVDSPLHF. CDR3 in DNA: TGCGCCAGCAGCTTGGGGACAGGCATGGTGGATTCACCCCTCCACTTT.

The chain joins TRBV19 to TRBJ1-3; TRBD1 matches 7 bases. Germline lookup yields CDR1 LNHDA and CDR2 SQIVND (reference sequence). Trimming cost V 6 bases and J 2 bases; bases outside gene matches: 4. This CDR3 has 14 residues. The CDR3 region has the DNA TGTGCCAGTAGGCTAGACAGGGCTGGAAACACCATATATTTT. Encoded protein: CASRLDRAGNTIYF.

The chain carries TRBV12-3 or TRBV12-4 and TRBJ1-5, with no clear D. The ends were cut back, 3 bases at V and 7 bases at J, with 4 bases in the middle. CDR3 size: 11 residues. The CDR3 here is CASSLAQPQHF. In DNA form, the CDR3 reads TGTGCCAGCAGTTTGGCCCAGCCCCAGCATTTT.

This chain uses TRBV24-1 with TRBJ1-2; D is uncertain. CDR1 KGHDR and CDR2 SFDVKD come from the germline V gene. Between the trimmed V and J ends, which lost 6 bases and 4 bases, there was a span of 14 bases. The CDR3 length is 14 residues. The CDR3 coding sequence is TGTGCCACCAGTCCGAGGGCGGCGCCCTATGGCTACACCTTC. Its protein product is CATSPRAAPYGYTF.

V and J are TRBV5-3 and TRBJ1-5; no firm D call. TRBV5-3 is marked as an open reading frame, function uncertain. Trimming stripped 3 bases from V and 6 bases from J, with 4 bases between. The CDR3 spans 11 residues. Here the CDR3 reads CARSSVQPQHF. DNA for the CDR3: TGTGCCAGAAGCTCTGTTCAGCCCCAGCATTTT.

The chain is built from TRBV27 and TRBJ1-4, with 7 bases that match TRBD1. The CDR3 has 16 residues. V trimming: 6 bases; J trimming: 4 bases; junction bases outside the gene matches: 11. CDR1 is MNHEY and CDR2 is SMNVEV in the germline V gene (reference sequence). The CDR3 protein is CASSPYGTEYNEKLFF. The CDR3 DNA reads as TGTGCCAGCAGCCCATACGGGACAGAGTATAATGAAAAACTGTTTTTT.

In its sample, this clone was seen a few times. V usage is TRBV7-9 and J usage is TRBJ1-1; maybe TRBD1 (6 bases). The CDR3 contains 16 residues. V lost 2 bases to trimming and J lost 1 base, with 14 bases between them. The germline gives CDR1 SEHNR, CDR2 FQNEAQ (reference sequence). CDR3 in DNA: TGTGCCAGCAGCTTACCACCGGGACACACGAACACTGAAGCTTTCTTT. Translated, it gives CASSLPPGHTNTEAFF. Using reference TRBV7-9 and TRBJ1-1 for the parts outside the CDR3, the full variable domain is DTGVSQNPRHKITKRGQNVTFRCDPISEHNRLYWYRQTLGQGPEFLTYFQNEAQLEKSRLLSDRFSAERPKGSFSTLEIQRTEQGDSAMYLCASSLPPGHTNTEAFFGQGTRLTVV.

This clone showed up just a few times. The chain combines TRBV11-2 with TRBJ1-2; 10 bases map to TRBD1. Germline CDR1 and CDR2: SGHAT and FQNNGV. The trim removed 0 bases at V and 7 bases at J, leaving 5 bases unmatched. The CDR3 extends over 15 amino acids. CDR3 nucleotides: TGTGCCAGCAGCTTAGATGGGACAGGGGTATTTGGCTACACCTTC. It is translated as CASSLDGTGVFGYTF.

There are many counts of this clone. J is TRBJ2-1 and V is TRBV9; the match to TRBD2 covers 8 bases. Germline CDR1 is SGDLS and CDR2 is YYNGEE. Trimming removed 4 bases from V and 4 bases from J; junction bases left unmatched: 7. The CDR3 contains 15 residues. CDR3 sequence (DNA): TGTGCCAGCAGCCCCGGGGGGGCCTCATACAATGAGCAGTTCTTC. It is translated as CASSPGGASYNEQFF.

The chain is built from TRBV5-1 and TRBJ2-3; 9 bases agree with TRBD2. This CDR3 is built from 15 residues. V lost 3 bases and J lost 5; bases outside the gene matches: 7. Germline CDR1 reads SGHRS; CDR2 reads YFSETQ. In DNA form, the CDR3 reads TGCGCCAGCAGCTCTAGCGGGATTGGGCTAGATACGCAGTATTTT. It translates to CASSSSGIGLDTQYF.

The sample holds one count of this clone. The chain joins TRBV29-1 to TRBJ1-2; D is uncertain. The germline gives CDR1 SQVTM, CDR2 ANQGSEA. V was trimmed by 4 bases and J by 2 bases, leaving 8 bases between them. There are 12 residues in the CDR3. The CDR3 here is CSVVGENYGYTF. The CDR3 DNA follows: TGCAGCGTTGTCGGGGAGAACTATGGCTACACCTTC.

The chain links TRBV7-9 to TRBJ1-6; 9 nucleotides match TRBD1. This CDR3 is 15 amino acids long. From germline, CDR1 is SEHNR and CDR2 FQNEAQ (reference sequence). V lost 5 bases and J lost 10; bases outside the gene matches: 9. The CDR3 nucleotides read TGTGCCAGCAGCCCCGGGACAGGGAGCCGGTCACCCCTCCACTTT. It is translated as CASSPGTGSRSPLHF.

The V call is TRBV5-5, the J call TRBJ1-1, with a weak D call TRBD1 (6 bases). Germline CDR1 is SGHKS and CDR2 is YYEKEE (reference sequence). CDR3 length: 15 residues. The V gene lost 9 bases and the J gene lost 1 base, with 19 bases spanning the gap. DNA of the CDR3: TGTGCCACCGGGGGGGGCCCTCGTACGAACACTGAAGCTTTCTTT. Translated, it gives CATGGGPRTNTEAFF.

The chain links TRBV5-1 to TRBJ2-2; 9 bases are a match to TRBD1. Germline V gene data show CDR1 as SGHRS and CDR2 as YFSETQ. V lost 3 bases, J lost 2 bases, and 2 bases stayed unmatched. The CDR3 is 15 residues long. This CDR3 is CASSSDRGNTGELFF. The DNA of the CDR3 is TGCGCCAGCAGCTCGGACAGGGGAAACACCGGGGAGCTGTTTTTT.

The chain combines TRBV7-2 with TRBJ2-7, with D possibly TRBD2 on 5 matching bases. Germline CDR1 reads SGHTA; CDR2 reads FQGNSA. Trimming removed 5 bases at V and 1 base at J, with 15 bases between. The length of the CDR3 is 15 residues. This CDR3 reads CASSRSTGSSYEQYF. The CDR3 DNA follows: TGTGCCAGCAGCCGCTCCACGGGGAGTTCCTACGAGCAGTACTTC.

The J gene is TRBJ2-3, the V gene TRBV2; tentatively, D is TRBD2 (6 bases). CDR3 length: 14 residues. V dropped 5 bases and J dropped 4 bases, with 13 bases sitting between them. Looked up from germline, CDR1 is SNHLY and CDR2 is FYNNEI. This CDR3 is CASSMGLFPDTQYF. The CDR3 bases are TGTGCCAGCAGTATGGGACTTTTCCCAGATACGCAGTATTTT. The full variable domain, completed using reference TRBV2 and TRBJ2-3, is EPEVTQTPSHQVTQMGQEVILRCVPISNHLYFYWYRQILGQKVEFLVSFYNNEISEKSEIFDDQFSVERPDGSNFTLKIRSTKLEDSAMYFCASSMGLFPDTQYFGPGTRLTVL.

This rearrangement joins TRBV18 to TRBJ2-7; D is possibly TRBD2 (6 bases). This CDR3 spans 15 amino acids. Trimming cost V 1 base and J 4 bases, with 14 bases left between them. CDR1 and CDR2 from the germline V gene are KGHSH and LQKENI. CDR3 nucleotide sequence: TGTGCCAGCTCACCACTAGCGGACTCCCGATACGAGCAGTACTTC. Amino acids: CASSPLADSRYEQYF.

The chain joins TRBV6-5 to TRBJ2-7; TRBD2 agrees at 7 bases. CDR1 MNHEY and CDR2 SVGAGI come from the germline V gene. Trimming cost V 0 bases and J 6 bases; bases outside gene matches: 8. The CDR3 length is 15 residues. For the CDR3, the DNA is TGTGCCAGCAGTTACTCCCGGGGGGTTCCGGGCGAGCAGTACTTC. As protein: CASSYSRGVPGEQYF.

The chain has TRBV14 and TRBJ2-7, with a weak D call TRBD2 (6 bases). The CDR3 spans 18 residues. Between the trimmed V and J ends, which lost 0 bases and 2 bases, there was a span of 20 bases. CDR1 and CDR2 from the germline V gene are SGHDN and FVKESK. The CDR3 DNA is TGTGCCAGCAGCCAAGATAGGTTAGGGCGGGATTACCCCTACGAGCAGTACTTC. Its protein product is CASSQDRLGRDYPYEQYF.

This clone was seen a single time. The chain joins TRBV15 to TRBJ1-4; perhaps TRBD1 as D (5 bases). The V and J ends lost 0 bases and 8 bases respectively, with 13 bases between them. Germline-derived CDR1 and CDR2 are LNHNV and YYDKDF (reference sequence). This CDR3 spans 15 amino acids. CDR3 DNA sequence: TGTGCCACCAGCAGAGAAATTCAGGGAAACGAAAAACTGTTTTTT. Its translation is CATSREIQGNEKLFF.

V is TRBV28 and J is TRBJ1-4; D remains ambiguous. V dropped 2 bases and J dropped 8 bases, with 12 bases sitting between them. There are 14 residues in the CDR3. Per germline, CDR1 MDHEN and CDR2 SYDVKM. CDR3 sequence (DNA): TGTGCCAGCAGTTTAGGCACCTCCTGGGAAAAACTGTTTTTT. Protein product: CASSLGTSWEKLFF.

The V and J genes are TRBV10-2 and TRBJ2-2; tentatively, D is TRBD2 (6 bases). V lost 4 bases and J 6 bases, leaving 18 bases between the germline ends. The length of the CDR3 is 16 residues. Germline V gene data show CDR1 as WSHSY and CDR2 as SAAADI. CDR3 sequence (DNA): TGCGCCAGCAGTGGAGGAGGTTCTAGCGATCCCGGGGAGCTGTTTTTT. Its protein product is CASSGGGSSDPGELFF.

The chain couples TRBV18 to TRBJ2-1; the D gene is possibly TRBD1 (8 bases). The CDR3 has 17 amino acids. V lost 3 bases and J lost 0, with 15 bases in between. Germline V gene data show CDR1 as KGHSH and CDR2 as LQKENI. CDR3 DNA sequence: TGTGCCAGCTCACCGTACACAGGGGGGGACTCCTACAATGAGCAGTTCTTC. Protein: CASSPYTGGDSYNEQFF.

The chain links TRBV19 to TRBJ2-2; tentative D call: TRBD2 (6 bases). V gave up 0 bases and J gave up 5 bases, with 10 bases separating them. The germline V gene has CDR1 LNHDA and CDR2 SQIVND (reference sequence). This CDR3 is built from 15 residues. DNA for the CDR3: TGTGCCAGTAGTATAGAAGTCGGGGGTACCGGGGAGCTGTTTTTT. Translation: CASSIEVGGTGELFF.

The chain uses TRBV28 and TRBJ2-5; no clear D gene. CDR1 MDHEN and CDR2 SYDVKM come from the germline V gene. Trimming took 6 bases from V and 1 from J, leaving 6 bases between them. This CDR3 is 12 amino acids long. The CDR3 DNA sequence: TGTGCCAGCAGCCTATCCCAAGAGACCCAGTACTTC. Its translation is CASSLSQETQYF.

This chain connects TRBV4-1 to TRBJ2-4, with 8 bases fitting TRBD1. The germline V gene encodes CDR1 MGHRA and CDR2 YSYEKL. The V and J ends lost 0 bases and 7 bases, in that order; junction bases with no gene match: 11. This CDR3 is 17 amino acids long. The CDR3 loop is CASSQDIHRTGSNIQYF. In DNA form, the CDR3 reads TGCGCCAGCAGCCAAGATATCCATCGGACAGGGAGCAACATTCAGTACTTC.